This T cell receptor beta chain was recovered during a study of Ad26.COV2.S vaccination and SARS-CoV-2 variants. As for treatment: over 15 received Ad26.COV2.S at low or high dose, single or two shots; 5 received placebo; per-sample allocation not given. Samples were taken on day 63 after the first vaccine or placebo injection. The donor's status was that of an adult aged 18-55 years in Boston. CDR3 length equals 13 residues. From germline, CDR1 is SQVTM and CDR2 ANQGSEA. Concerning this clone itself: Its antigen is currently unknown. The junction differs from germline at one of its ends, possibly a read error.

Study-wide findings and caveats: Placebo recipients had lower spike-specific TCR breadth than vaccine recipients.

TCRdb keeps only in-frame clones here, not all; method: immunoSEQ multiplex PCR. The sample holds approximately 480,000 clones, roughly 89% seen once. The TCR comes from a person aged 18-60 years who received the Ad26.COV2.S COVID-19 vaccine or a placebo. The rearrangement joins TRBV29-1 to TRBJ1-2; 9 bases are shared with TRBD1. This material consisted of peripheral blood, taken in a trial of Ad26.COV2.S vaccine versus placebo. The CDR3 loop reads CSVNGVLDRGPRF. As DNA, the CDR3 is TGCAGCGTCAACGGGGTCTTGGACAGGGGCCCCCGCTTC.